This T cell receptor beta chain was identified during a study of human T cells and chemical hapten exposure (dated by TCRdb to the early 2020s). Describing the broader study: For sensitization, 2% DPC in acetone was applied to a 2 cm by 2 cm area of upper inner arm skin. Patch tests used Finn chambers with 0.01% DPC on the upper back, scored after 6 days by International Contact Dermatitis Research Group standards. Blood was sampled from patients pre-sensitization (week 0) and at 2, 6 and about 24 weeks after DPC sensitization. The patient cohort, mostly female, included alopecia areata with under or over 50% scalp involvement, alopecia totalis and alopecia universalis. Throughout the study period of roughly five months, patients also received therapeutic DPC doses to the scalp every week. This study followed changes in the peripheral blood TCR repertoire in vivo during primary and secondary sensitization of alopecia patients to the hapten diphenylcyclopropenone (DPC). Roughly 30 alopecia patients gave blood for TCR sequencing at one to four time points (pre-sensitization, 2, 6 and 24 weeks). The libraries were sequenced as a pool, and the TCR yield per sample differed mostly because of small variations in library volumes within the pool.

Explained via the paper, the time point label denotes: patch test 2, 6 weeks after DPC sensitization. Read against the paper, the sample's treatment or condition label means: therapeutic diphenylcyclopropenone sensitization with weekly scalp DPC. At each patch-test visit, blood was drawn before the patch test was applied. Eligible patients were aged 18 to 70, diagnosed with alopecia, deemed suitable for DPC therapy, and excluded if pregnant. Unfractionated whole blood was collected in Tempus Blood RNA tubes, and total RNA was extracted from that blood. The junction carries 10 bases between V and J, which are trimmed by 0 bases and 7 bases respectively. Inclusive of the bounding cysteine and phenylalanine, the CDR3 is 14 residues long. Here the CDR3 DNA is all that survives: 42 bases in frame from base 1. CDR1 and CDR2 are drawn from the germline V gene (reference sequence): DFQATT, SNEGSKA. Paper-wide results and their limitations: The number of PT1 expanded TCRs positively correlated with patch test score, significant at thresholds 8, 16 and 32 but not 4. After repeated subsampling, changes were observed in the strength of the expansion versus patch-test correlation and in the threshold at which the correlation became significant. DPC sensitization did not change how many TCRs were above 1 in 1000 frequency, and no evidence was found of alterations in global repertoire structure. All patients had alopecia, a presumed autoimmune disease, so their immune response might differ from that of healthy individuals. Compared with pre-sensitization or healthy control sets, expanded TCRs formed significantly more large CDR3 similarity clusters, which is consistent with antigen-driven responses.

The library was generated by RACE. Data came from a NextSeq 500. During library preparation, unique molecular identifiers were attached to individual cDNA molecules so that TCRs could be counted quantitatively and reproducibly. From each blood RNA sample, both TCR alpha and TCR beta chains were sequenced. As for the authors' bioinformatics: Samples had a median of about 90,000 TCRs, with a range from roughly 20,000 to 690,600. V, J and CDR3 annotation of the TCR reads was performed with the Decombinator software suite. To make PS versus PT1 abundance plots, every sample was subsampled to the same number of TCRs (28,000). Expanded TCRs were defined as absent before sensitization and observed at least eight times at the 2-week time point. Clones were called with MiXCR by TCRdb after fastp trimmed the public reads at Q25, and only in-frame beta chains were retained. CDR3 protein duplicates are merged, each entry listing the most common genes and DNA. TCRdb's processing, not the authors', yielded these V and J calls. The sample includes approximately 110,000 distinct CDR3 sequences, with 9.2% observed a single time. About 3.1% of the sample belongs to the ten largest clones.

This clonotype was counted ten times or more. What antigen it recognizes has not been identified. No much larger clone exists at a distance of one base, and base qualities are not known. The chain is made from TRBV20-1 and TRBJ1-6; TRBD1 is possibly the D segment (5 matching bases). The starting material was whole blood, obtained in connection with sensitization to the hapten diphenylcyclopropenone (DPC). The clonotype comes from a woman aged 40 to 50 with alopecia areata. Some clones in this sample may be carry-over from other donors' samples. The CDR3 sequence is CSAREGTRNSPLHF. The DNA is TGCAGTGCTAGAGAGGGGACGAGGAATTCACCCCTCCACTTT.